These 26 T cell receptor beta chains originate from one sample sequenced in a study of regulatory T cells in long-lasting Graves disease (dated by TCRdb to the early 2020s). Read against the paper, the sample's time point label means: newly diagnosed GD, antithyroid drugs for less than 3 months. For both TCR sequencing and RNA sequencing, RNA was extracted from PBMCs in TRIzol. Receptors were amplified or captured by multiplex PCR. The sequencer listed for this sample is Illumina HiSeq 4000. To build TCR beta libraries, CDR3 regions were amplified by Arm-PCR using iRepertoire HTBI primers. The raw public data were reprocessed by TCRdb itself: fastp quality trimming at Q25, MiXCR clonotype calling, in-frame beta chains only. For every CDR3 protein sequence, its rows merge into one entry that carries the most common genes and DNA. The sample table records some 500,000 distinct CDR3 sequences; about 13% of these occur just once. 10% of the sample is held by the ten biggest clonotypes.

The sample also formed part of further work on T cells in Graves' hyperthyroidism and ophthalmopathy.

This sample comprised peripheral blood mononuclear cells (PBMCs), obtained at new diagnosis, from a patient treated with antithyroid drugs. These receptors all stem from a man under 40 with Graves disease. Donor details come from another sample of the same person, matched by shared clones.

The rearrangement links TRBV9 to TRBJ1-4; D might be TRBD1 (5 bases). There are 14 residues in the CDR3. V was clipped by 4 bases and J by 8 bases, with 15 bases between them. Per the germline V gene, CDR1 is SGDLS and CDR2 is YYNGEE. The CDR3 protein is CASSTYRDEEKLFF. The CDR3, as DNA: TGTGCCAGCAGCACTTACCGGGACGAGGAAAAACTGTTTTTT.

This clonotype was picked up many times. The chain employs TRBV10-2 and TRBJ1-2; no clear D. Germline assignment: CDR1 WSHSY and CDR2 SAAADI. This CDR3 is 12 amino acids long. The germline V and J ends were trimmed by 4 bases and 3 bases, with 6 bases remaining between them. The CDR3 DNA is TGCGCCAGCAGTGTCGCGGACTATGGCTACACCTTC. It codes for CASSVADYGYTF.

This clonotype was observed a few times. This CDR3 reads CASTPGGPIPGEQYF. The CDR3 DNA is TGTGCCAGTACCCCGGGAGGGCCTATCCCCGGCGAGCAGTACTTC. The chain combines TRBV19 with TRBJ2-7, with 8 bases aligning to TRBD2. This CDR3 has 15 residues. Trimming took 7 bases from V and 6 from J; bases not matched to a gene: 14. In germline, CDR1 is LNHDA, CDR2 SQIVND (reference sequence).

This clonotype has only a few counts. The genes are TRBV29-1 and TRBJ2-7; the D call may be TRBD1 or TRBD2 (5 bases each). V was trimmed by 5 bases and J by 3 bases, leaving 14 bases between them. The germline gives CDR1 SQVTM, CDR2 ANQGSEA. The CDR3 spans 13 residues. The CDR3 is CSVRGDGLYEQYF. In DNA form, the CDR3 reads TGCAGCGTTAGAGGGGACGGCCTCTACGAGCAGTACTTC.

This clonotype showed up many times. This chain links TRBV12-3 or TRBV12-4 with TRBJ1-1; 10 bases map to TRBD1. V lost 7 bases, J lost 6 bases, and 14 bases stayed unmatched. The CDR3 spans 16 residues. The DNA for the CDR3 is TGTGCCAGCAATCCCCGGGACAGGGGTGAAATTGCTGAAGCTTTCTTT. Protein product: CASNPRDRGEIAEAFF.

This clonotype has a count of ten or more. The chain joins TRBV19 to TRBJ2-7; 12 nucleotides agree with TRBD2. The CDR3 spans 16 residues. With 5 bases clipped from V and 5 bases from J, the junction kept 10 bases outside the gene matches. Germline V CDR1 and CDR2: LNHDA, SQIVND (reference sequence). This chain's CDR3 is CASSGRTSGISHEQYF. Here the CDR3 DNA reads TGTGCCAGTAGTGGGAGGACTAGCGGGATTTCCCACGAGCAGTACTTC.

Ten or more counts support this clonotype. The rearrangement links TRBV12-3 or TRBV12-4 to TRBJ1-3; a possible D gene is TRBD1 (5 bases). The CDR3 spans 15 residues. V dropped 5 bases and J dropped 2 bases, with 13 bases sitting between them. CDR3: CASSHSGNPGNTIYF. The CDR3 DNA is TGTGCCAGCAGTCACTCAGGGAACCCTGGAAACACCATATATTTT.

This clonotype was detected many times. The chain carries TRBV10-3 and TRBJ1-6; perhaps TRBD1 as D (5 bases). The CDR3 runs 13 residues. Germline V gene sequence: CDR1 ENHRY, CDR2 SYGVKD. V was clipped by 1 base and J by 13 bases, with 11 bases between them. The chain's CDR3 is CAISELGGRPLHF. DNA for the CDR3: TGTGCCATCAGTGAGTTGGGGGGACGGCCCCTCCACTTT.

This clonotype was counted ten times or more. The chain is built from TRBV20-1 and TRBJ2-1, with TRBD2 matching over 10 bases. Germline loops: CDR1 DFQATT, CDR2 SNEGSKA (reference sequence). The CDR3 contains 14 residues. With V trimmed by 3 bases and J by 7 bases, 6 bases remained unmatched. CDR3 amino acids: CSASLAGAGNEQFF. CDR3 DNA: TGCAGTGCTAGTCTAGCGGGAGCAGGGAATGAGCAGTTCTTC.

This clonotype was recorded at least ten times. The chain carries TRBV20-1 and TRBJ2-3; D gene uncertain. The CDR3 loop spans 14 amino acids. Germline V gives CDR1 DFQATT, CDR2 SNEGSKA (reference sequence). Trimming stripped 2 bases from V and 7 bases from J, with 16 bases between. In DNA form, the CDR3 reads TGCAGTGCTAGAAACGATGCAATTTCAAATACGCAGTATTTT. It codes for CSARNDAISNTQYF.

This clonotype was recorded at least ten times. This chain uses TRBV2 with TRBJ1-2; D call uncertain. The germline V gene has CDR1 SNHLY and CDR2 FYNNEI. Trimming cost V 9 bases and J 8 bases, with 16 bases left between them. The CDR3 totals 12 residues. In DNA form, the CDR3 reads TGTGCCAGAGTGGATAAGGTCGGAGGCTACACCTTC. Its protein is CARVDKVGGYTF.

Many counts were recorded for this clonotype. The gene calls are TRBV12-3 or TRBV12-4 and TRBJ2-1, with D perhaps TRBD2 (6 bases). V gave up 9 bases and J gave up 2 bases, with 11 bases separating them. This CDR3 has 13 amino acids. CDR3 sequence reads: CASSLATYNEQFF. The CDR3 nucleotides read TGTGCCAGTTCTCTAGCGACCTACAATGAGCAGTTCTTC.

The chain is built from TRBV12-5 and TRBJ1-4; a possible D gene is TRBD1 (5 bases). The CDR3 covers 18 residues. With 0 bases removed from V and 7 bases from J, the gap between germline ends came to 21 bases. Germline V gene lookup returns CDR1 LGHNT and CDR2 FRNRAP. The CDR3 region has the DNA TGTGCTAGTGGTTTGGTTCTCCCGCTGGGGGTTTACGGTGAAAAACTGTTTTTT. It specifies CASGLVLPLGVYGEKLFF.

V usage is TRBV3-1 and J usage is TRBJ1-5, with D perhaps TRBD1 (5 bases). CDR1 LGHDT and CDR2 YNNKEL come from the germline V gene (reference sequence). This CDR3 has 15 amino acids. Trimming removed 0 bases from V and 6 bases from J, with 12 bases in between. The DNA of the CDR3 is TGTGCCAGCAGCCAAGAGGGGACCGGCGGTCAGCCCCAGCATTTT. Protein: CASSQEGTGGQPQHF.

This clonotype was seen many times. The chain has TRBV11-1 and TRBJ2-3, with 7 bases matching TRBD1. With V trimmed by 5 bases and J by 10 bases, 15 bases remained unmatched. Germline V CDR1 and CDR2: SGHAT, FQDESV (reference sequence). The CDR3 covers 15 residues. CDR3 in amino acids: CASSDRDSLNLAQYF. CDR3 nucleotides: TGTGCCAGCAGCGACCGGGACAGCCTAAATTTAGCGCAGTATTTT.

The J gene is TRBJ2-5, the V gene TRBV7-9; a possible D gene is TRBD2 (6 bases). Per the germline V gene, CDR1 is SEHNR and CDR2 is FQNEAQ (reference sequence). V lost 8 bases and J 2 bases, leaving 12 bases between the germline ends. The CDR3 length is 13 residues. CDR3 amino acids: CASGRDQQETQYF. The DNA of the CDR3 is TGTGCCAGCGGGCGGGACCAACAAGAGACCCAGTACTTC.

The rearrangement joins TRBV28 to TRBJ1-6; D remains unclear. Germline V gene sequence: CDR1 MDHEN, CDR2 SYDVKM. CDR3 size: 20 residues. V shed 5 bases and J shed 5 bases, with 28 bases lying between them. The CDR3 region is CASSKTSASGPGRDNSPLHF. The CDR3 nucleotides are TGTGCCAGCAGTAAGACTAGCGCCAGCGGGCCCGGACGGGATAATTCACCCCTCCACTTT.

This clonotype has just a few counts. This clone may be a read error of a much larger clone one base away. This chain connects TRBV10-3 to TRBJ1-1; D unclear. Per the germline V gene, CDR1 is ENHRY and CDR2 is SYGVKD. The CDR3 loop spans 12 amino acids. V shed 3 bases and J shed 7 bases, with 9 bases lying between them. CDR3 DNA: TGTGCCATCAGTGAACACCGAAGTGAAGCTTTCTTT. It specifies CAISEHRSEAFF.

This clonotype was seen at least ten times. This chain joins TRBV24-1 and TRBJ2-1; perhaps TRBD1 as D (6 bases). This CDR3 has 15 amino acids. Germline loops: CDR1 KGHDR, CDR2 SFDVKD. V dropped 4 bases and J dropped 4 bases, with 13 bases sitting between them. The CDR3 loop reads CATSEQQDSYNEQFF. The DNA for the CDR3 is TGTGCCACCAGTGAACAACAGGACAGTTACAATGAGCAGTTCTTC.

This clonotype appeared many times. The J gene is TRBJ2-7, the V gene TRBV6-2 or TRBV6-3, with 13 bases that match TRBD2. V lost 6 bases, J lost 5 bases, and 7 bases stayed unmatched. The length of the CDR3 is 15 residues. The V gene's germline CDR1 is MNHEY and CDR2 SVGEGT. For the CDR3, the DNA is TGTGCCAGCAGCACGGGACTAGCGGGATCCGACGAGCAGTACTTC. Protein: CASSTGLAGSDEQYF.

This clonotype appeared many times. The chain is built from TRBV6-2 or TRBV6-3 and TRBJ2-2; D uncertain. V was trimmed by 2 bases and J by 4 bases, leaving 8 bases between them. CDR1 and CDR2 (germline): MNHEY, SVGEGT. The CDR3 covers 14 residues. The CDR3 nucleotides read TGTGCCAGCAGTTACCAGGACCCCACCGGGGAGCTGTTTTTT. Translation gives CASSYQDPTGELFF.

This clonotype showed up many times. The rearrangement uses TRBV7-2 and TRBJ2-5; D gene unclear. The CDR3 runs to 15 residues. V shed 6 bases and J shed 5 bases, with 19 bases lying between them. Germline values: CDR1 SGHTA, CDR2 FQGNSA. The CDR3 DNA sequence: TGTGCCAGCAGAACACCCGCGAAGGTGTGGGAGACCCAGTACTTC. The encoded protein is CASRTPAKVWETQYF.

The chain combines TRBV3-1 with TRBJ1-1; maybe TRBD1 (5 bases). Germline assignment: CDR1 LGHDT and CDR2 YNNKEL (reference sequence). CDR3 length: 13 residues. V lost 4 bases and J lost 7, with 13 bases in between. The CDR3 here is CASSRVGQGEAFF. The DNA for the CDR3 is TGTGCCAGCAGCCGGGTGGGCCAGGGTGAAGCTTTCTTT.

This clonotype was seen ten or more times. V gene TRBV11-2 combines with J gene TRBJ1-5; D is unclear. The CDR3 covers 13 residues. V was shortened by 0 bases and J by 7 bases, with 7 bases between the two germline ends. Looked up from germline, CDR1 is SGHAT and CDR2 is FQNNGV. The CDR3 reads CASSLEARQPQHF. CDR3 DNA sequence: TGTGCCAGCAGCTTAGAAGCCCGCCAGCCCCAGCATTTT.

This clonotype was seen repeatedly, ten times or more. The J gene is TRBJ2-3, the V gene TRBV27, with TRBD1 identical over 11 bases. V lost 8 bases to trimming and J lost 4 bases; unmatched junction nucleotides: 11. From germline, CDR1 is MNHEY and CDR2 SMNVEV (reference sequence). CDR3 length: 16 amino acids. The CDR3 is CASRRGWGQGADTQYF. In DNA form, the CDR3 reads TGTGCCAGCCGAAGGGGTTGGGGACAGGGGGCAGATACGCAGTATTTT.

This clonotype was counted only a few times. The chain has TRBV5-1 and TRBJ2-4; D remains unclear. CDR3 length: 12 amino acids. Trimming took off 3 bases at V and 3 bases at J, with 4 bases between the two ends. CDR1 is SGHRS and CDR2 is YFSETQ in the germline V gene. In DNA, the CDR3 is TGCGCCAGCAGCTCCAGCAAAAACATTCAGTACTTC. It yields the protein CASSSSKNIQYF.